This entry lists 31 T cell receptor beta chains sequenced from one sample in a study of identical twins. TCRdb reanalysed the 5' RACE reads using MiXCR and keeps one entry per CDR3 protein. This table has 430,000 or so distinct CDR3 sequences, approximately 24% appearing once. The data were also submitted as part of a second study, on T cells expressing NK-cell markers.

Sequencing was done on a sample of CD4+ T cells sorted from blood. The source is a woman between 18 and 30 years old in good health.

The chain uses TRBV20-1 and TRBJ2-7, with D possibly being TRBD2 (5 bases). CDR3 length equals 15 residues. The V and J ends lost 0 bases and 0 bases respectively, with 12 bases between them. The germline V gene encodes CDR1 DFQATT and CDR2 SNEGSKA (reference sequence). CDR3 loop: CSARDSRRSSYEQYF. The CDR3 DNA follows: TGCAGTGCTAGAGATAGCCGGAGGAGCTCCTACGAGCAGTACTTC.

The gene calls are TRBV12-3 or TRBV12-4 and TRBJ1-4; D uncertain. The CDR3 has 16 residues. V was pared by 5 bases and J by 0 bases, with 13 bases between. CDR3 residues: CASSAHTAATNEKLFF. The DNA for the CDR3 is TGTGCCAGCAGTGCACACACGGCTGCAACTAATGAAAAACTGTTTTTT.

The CDR3: CASRAKTGRLYQETQYF. The CDR3 DNA follows: TGTGCCAGCAGAGCCAAGACGGGACGGTTGTACCAAGAGACCCAGTACTTC. V is TRBV2 and J is TRBJ2-5, with D perhaps assigned TRBD1 or TRBD2 (5 bases each). The V and J ends lost 6 bases and 0 bases respectively, with 20 bases between them. The CDR3 is 17 residues long. Germline CDR1 SNHLY, CDR2 FYNNEI.

In its sample, this clonotype was seen once. This chain links TRBV11-1 with TRBJ2-1; 13 nucleotides agree with TRBD2. CDR1 SGHAT and CDR2 FQDESV come from the germline V gene (reference sequence). V lost 5 bases, J lost 9 bases, and 19 bases stayed unmatched. This CDR3 has 19 residues. The chain's CDR3 is CASSPWTSGGEVRAAEQFF. The CDR3 bases are TGTGCCAGCAGCCCCTGGACTAGCGGGGGTGAGGTTAGGGCGGCTGAGCAGTTCTTC.

This clonotype was detected a few times. The chain uses TRBV7-9 and TRBJ2-1; D gene uncertain. CDR1 and CDR2 from the germline V gene are SEHNR and FQNEAQ (reference sequence). This CDR3 region has 14 residues. Trimming removed 1 base from V and 0 bases from J, with 4 bases in between. The CDR3 sequence: CASSLVVSYNEQFF. CDR3 nucleotides: TGTGCCAGCAGCTTAGTAGTCTCCTACAATGAGCAGTTCTTC. Based on the CDR3 plus reference TRBV7-9 and TRBJ2-1, the full variable domain is DTGVSQNPRHKITKRGQNVTFRCDPISEHNRLYWYRQTLGQGPEFLTYFQNEAQLEKSRLLSDRFSAERPKGSFSTLEIQRTEQGDSAMYLCASSLVVSYNEQFFGPGTRLTVL.

The rearrangement joins TRBV6-2 or TRBV6-3 to TRBJ2-1; TRBD2 is a possible D gene (7 bases). V lost 6 bases to trimming and J lost 2 bases, with 14 bases between them. Germline V lookup: CDR1 MNHEY, CDR2 SVGEGT. This CDR3 is 15 amino acids long. The CDR3, as DNA: TGTGCCAGCAGACCCCGGGGGGCCCCCTACAATGAGCAGTTCTTC. Amino acid sequence: CASRPRGAPYNEQFF.

DNA for the CDR3: TGTGCCAGCAGTTACTCATTAGGTCGGTCTGACGGGCTTGAAGCTTTCTTT. Protein: CASSYSLGRSDGLEAFF. The chain links TRBV6-5 to TRBJ1-1, with D uncertain. The CDR3 has 17 residues. V lost 0 bases to trimming and J lost 7 bases, with 21 bases between them. Germline V gene data show CDR1 as MNHEY and CDR2 as SVGAGI.

The chain has TRBV5-1 and TRBJ2-3; 11 positions agree with TRBD2. Per germline, CDR1 SGHRS and CDR2 YFSETQ. The CDR3 spans 17 residues. V lost 2 bases to trimming and J lost 6 bases; unmatched junction nucleotides: 11. CDR3 sequence: CASSLRLAGIGWDTQYF. The CDR3 DNA sequence: TGCGCCAGCAGCTTAAGACTAGCGGGGATAGGATGGGATACGCAGTATTTT.

The J gene is TRBJ2-1, the V gene TRBV27; tentative D call: TRBD2 (5 bases). Germline V CDR1 and CDR2: MNHEY, SMNVEV (reference sequence). There are 14 residues in the CDR3. With 4 bases removed from V and 8 bases from J, the gap between germline ends came to 15 bases. This CDR3 is CASSWGGRADEQFF. The CDR3 region has the DNA TGTGCCAGCAGTTGGGGTGGGAGAGCGGATGAGCAGTTCTTC.

The rearrangement uses TRBV3-1 and TRBJ1-2; 9 positions match TRBD1. After removal of 7 bases from V and 8 bases from J, the junction contained 11 bases not matched to a gene. Germline lookup yields CDR1 LGHDT and CDR2 YNNKEL (reference sequence). The CDR3 is 14 amino acids. As DNA, the CDR3 is TGTGCCAGCACCATATCCGGGACAGGGAGAGGCTACACCTTC. Translated, it gives CASTISGTGRGYTF.

This chain connects TRBV11-2 to TRBJ2-3, with D perhaps TRBD2 (6 bases). The CDR3 totals 18 residues. Germline V lookup: CDR1 SGHAT, CDR2 FQNNGV. Trimming left V 3 bases short and J 0 bases short, with 19 bases between. The CDR3 protein is CASSLRPTGGDSTDTQYF. The CDR3 DNA follows: TGTGCCAGCAGCTTGAGGCCTACGGGCGGGGACAGCACAGATACGCAGTATTTT.

This chain links TRBV3-1 with TRBJ1-1; D ambiguous. The CDR3 is made up of 14 amino acids. Germline lookup yields CDR1 LGHDT and CDR2 YNNKEL (reference sequence). Trimming left V 6 bases short and J 5 bases short, with 16 bases between. This CDR3 is CASRVRLGGTEAFF. Here the CDR3 DNA reads TGTGCCAGCAGGGTCAGGTTAGGAGGGACTGAAGCTTTCTTT.

Concerning this clonotype: The conserved closing phenylalanine or tryptophan is absent in this CDR3, likely reflecting a read error. It is unclear where the CDR3 begins or ends on the DNA, so no DNA is shown, and the CDR3 is as TCRdb lists it. This CDR3 reads CASNLPGPSRLE. The genes are TRBV27 and TRBJ2-7; the table's D call TRBD1 went unverified against the DNA. Per the germline V gene, CDR1 is MNHEY and CDR2 is SMNVEV (reference sequence). Both ends counted, the CDR3 spans 12 residues.

The CDR3, as DNA: TGTGCCAGCAGTTTAGGGCTCACTAGCGGGGGGCGCCACGAGCAGTACTTC. Protein sequence: CASSLGLTSGGRHEQYF. This chain joins TRBV12-3 or TRBV12-4 and TRBJ2-7, with TRBD2 matching 12 bases. The ends lost 1 base at V and 5 bases at J; junction bases unmatched: 9. CDR3 length: 17 residues.

This chain connects TRBV20-1 to TRBJ2-1; D uncertain. Germline V lookup: CDR1 DFQATT, CDR2 SNEGSKA (reference sequence). This CDR3 region has 10 residues. Trimming removed 8 bases from V and 8 bases from J, with 10 bases in between. The chain's CDR3 is CSLGRHEQFF. The CDR3 bases are TGCAGTTTGGGCAGACATGAGCAGTTCTTC.

This chain uses TRBV29-1 with TRBJ2-7; D gene unclear. V was cut by 6 bases and J by 0 bases, with 15 bases left in between. Germline CDR1 and CDR2: SQVTM and ANQGSEA. The CDR3 has 14 amino acids. In DNA form, the CDR3 reads TGCAGCGTCGGCGACCCGTTTAGCTCCTACGAGCAGTACTTC. Translation gives CSVGDPFSSYEQYF.

This chain joins TRBV12-3 or TRBV12-4 and TRBJ2-1, with D perhaps matching TRBD2 (6 bases). There are 19 residues in the CDR3. The V gene lost 3 bases and the J gene lost 0 bases, with 21 bases spanning the gap. CDR3 in amino acids: CASSFWLAPKTSSYNEQFF. In nucleotides, the CDR3 is TGTGCCAGCAGTTTTTGGCTAGCGCCCAAAACAAGCTCCTACAATGAGCAGTTCTTC.

The rearrangement uses TRBV12-3 or TRBV12-4 and TRBJ1-1, with 7 positions matching TRBD1. The CDR3 is 18 residues long. The trim removed 5 bases at V and 5 bases at J, leaving 20 bases unmatched. In nucleotides, the CDR3 is TGTGCCAGCAGTCGCTCGCTACGTTGGACAGGTTGGGGGACTGAAGCTTTCTTT. Amino acids: CASSRSLRWTGWGTEAFF.

This chain uses TRBV30 with TRBJ1-1; D ambiguous. V lost 4 bases, J lost 4 bases, and 7 bases lay in between. The CDR3 is 11 amino acids. From germline, CDR1 is GTSNPN and CDR2 SVGIG (reference sequence). CDR3 DNA sequence: TGTGCCTGGATTCACGGCACTGAAGCTTTCTTT. The encoded protein is CAWIHGTEAFF.

The V gene is TRBV20-1, the J gene TRBJ2-1, with a possible D match to TRBD2 (6 bases). Germline V lookup: CDR1 DFQATT, CDR2 SNEGSKA (reference sequence). CDR3 length equals 16 residues. Trimming pared 5 bases from V and 7 bases from J, leaving 24 bases between. CDR3 sequence (DNA): TGCAGTGCTGCATTGCGGTTGGCTTCCGGAGGGAATGAGCAGTTCTTC. Translating it yields CSAALRLASGGNEQFF.

This clonotype has only a few counts. The chain carries TRBV5-6 and TRBJ2-3; D unclear. Deletions cut 2 bases from V and 8 bases from J, with 12 bases between. Per the germline V gene, CDR1 is SGHDT and CDR2 is YYEEEE. This CDR3 comprises 13 residues. The chain's CDR3 is CASSFKMIATQYF. The CDR3 nucleotides are TGTGCCAGCAGCTTCAAGATGATCGCTACGCAGTATTTT.

This clonotype was observed a few times. The CDR3 DNA reads TGTGCCACCAGTCGAACACTAGCGACAGGCATAGAGACCCAGTACTTC. Translating it yields CATSRTLATGIETQYF. V gene TRBV15 combines with J gene TRBJ2-5, with D maybe TRBD2 (7 bases). The CDR3 runs 16 residues. Germline CDR1 reads LNHNV; CDR2 reads YYDKDF (reference sequence). The V end lost 6 bases, the J end lost 4 bases, and 21 bases lay between the germline ends.

This clonotype was detected many times. The rearrangement joins TRBV5-1 to TRBJ1-2; D is unresolved. The V end was cut by 5 bases, the J end by 8 bases, with 13 bases between. Germline CDR1 SGHRS, CDR2 YFSETQ. This CDR3 region has 12 residues. The CDR3 loop reads CASRGGGGGYTF. The CDR3, as DNA: TGCGCCAGCAGAGGAGGCGGAGGGGGCTACACCTTC. Combining the CDR3 with reference TRBV5-1 and TRBJ1-2 gives the whole variable domain KAGVTQTPRYLIKTRGQQVTLSCSPISGHRSVSWYQQTPGQGLQFLFEYFSETQRNKGNFPGRFSGRQFSNSRSEMNVSTLELGDSALYLCASRGGGGGYTFGSGTRLTVV.

The rearrangement links TRBV5-4 to TRBJ2-5; the D gene is possibly TRBD1 (5 bases). V was pared by 0 bases and J by 5 bases, with 8 bases between. The CDR3 has 13 residues. Per germline, CDR1 SGHNT and CDR2 YYREEE (reference sequence). This CDR3 reads CASSLDRSETQYF. CDR3 bases: TGTGCCAGCAGCTTGGACAGGTCGGAGACCCAGTACTTC.

This chain connects TRBV5-5 to TRBJ2-1; no clear D. This CDR3 contains 12 residues. Germline V gene lookup returns CDR1 SGHKS and CDR2 YYEKEE (reference sequence). The ends were cut back, 9 bases at V and 7 bases at J, with 14 bases in the middle. CDR3 bases: TGTGCCATCGGCCCTGGGCAAAATGAGCAGTTCTTC. Its translation: CAIGPGQNEQFF.

There are a few counts of this clonotype. The chain has TRBV5-1 and TRBJ2-1; 8 bases fit TRBD2. Germline V gene sequence: CDR1 SGHRS, CDR2 YFSETQ. The CDR3 has 15 residues. V lost 2 bases to trimming and J lost 8 bases; unmatched junction nucleotides: 9. The CDR3 DNA reads TGCGCCAGCAGCTTCATTAGGGCGGGAGGCTATGAGCAGTTCTTC. This sequence encodes CASSFIRAGGYEQFF.

This clonotype was observed at least ten times. The chain uses TRBV12-3 or TRBV12-4 and TRBJ2-5; D unresolved. CDR3 size: 13 residues. The V and J ends lost 6 bases and 5 bases respectively, with 13 bases between them. CDR3 residues: CASSLIGLETQYF. CDR3 coding DNA: TGTGCCAGCAGCCTGATCGGGTTGGAGACCCAGTACTTC.

This clonotype was counted a single time. V is TRBV9 and J is TRBJ2-7, with a tentative D call TRBD1 (6 bases). CDR1 is SGDLS, CDR2 YYNGEE, per germline. The CDR3 covers 13 residues. Trimming took off 1 base at V and 5 bases at J, with 10 bases between the two ends. CDR3 in amino acids: CASSVQGTHEQYF. DNA for the CDR3: TGTGCCAGCAGCGTACAGGGGACCCACGAGCAGTACTTC.

The chain employs TRBV20-1 and TRBJ2-4, with 7 nucleotides matching TRBD2. Trimming removed 0 bases from V and 1 base from J; junction bases left unmatched: 6. Germline CDR1 is DFQATT and CDR2 is SNEGSKA (reference sequence). There are 16 residues in the CDR3. CDR3 in amino acids: CSARDIREDAKNIQYF. Written as DNA, the CDR3 is TGCAGTGCTAGAGATATACGGGAGGATGCCAAAAACATTCAGTACTTC.

The chain couples TRBV6-2 or TRBV6-3 to TRBJ1-5, with D possibly being TRBD1 (5 bases). Deletions cut 5 bases from V and 2 bases from J, with 10 bases between. Germline loops: CDR1 MNHEY, CDR2 SVGEGT. The CDR3 extends over 14 amino acids. CDR3 coding DNA: TGTGCCAGCAGTGCGGGGCGAGGCAATCAGCCCCAGCATTTT. Encoded protein: CASSAGRGNQPQHF.

The chain couples TRBV2 to TRBJ1-2, with D unclear. The CDR3 has 12 residues. Germline CDR1 SNHLY, CDR2 FYNNEI. Trimming took off 7 bases at V and 4 bases at J, with 10 bases between the two ends. The CDR3 bases are TGTGCCAGCACCCCGTCGGGCTATGGCTACACCTTC. Encoded protein: CASTPSGYGYTF.